Listed below are T cell receptor beta chains from one sample, sequenced in a study of PD-L1 blockade in urothelial cancer. Repertoires were generated with immunoSEQ multiplex PCR, while TCRdb's copy carries only in-frame clones and drops some. The data hold roughly 56,000 clones, with more than 70% observed a single time. The sample in question was PBMCs, obtained around atezolizumab (anti-PD-L1) treatment. The receptors were sampled from a man aged 60-69 years with urothelial cancer. Both conserved end residues are part of each CDR3. The order of the fields is J gene, clone size, V gene, D gene, CDR3 length, CDR3 DNA, CDR3 protein. The D gene is left open where the match is weak. For some rows the clone size is stated as once, few or many, or as a class when expanded; others skip it.

>TRBJ2-2|-|TRBV6-5|TRBD1|15
TGTGCCAGCGGCTCGGGACAGTTATACACCGGGGAGCTGTTTTTT
CASGSGQLYTGELFF
>TRBJ2-7|-|TRBV21-1|-|18
TGTGCCAGCAGCAAAGTCGGCCAGGGGTGCGCCACATCCTACGAGCAGTACTTC
CASSKVGQGCATSYEQYF
>TRBJ1-1|-|TRBV6-6|-|14
TGTGCCAGCAGTTACTCTATGGGGCTCACTGAAGCTTTCTTT
CASSYSMGLTEAFF
>TRBJ2-1|-|TRBV27|-|14
TGTGCCAGCAGTTTGAAACACGGCCCAGGAGAGCAGTTCTTC
CASSLKHGPGEQFF
>TRBJ1-1|few|TRBV21-1|-|13
TGTGCCAGCAGCCCGGGGGACCACACTGAAGCTTTCTTT
CASSPGDHTEAFF
>TRBJ1-6|-|TRBV19|-|13
TGTGCCAGTAGTACGGCAGGGAATTCACCCCTCCACTTT
CASSTAGNSPLHF
>TRBJ1-2|few|TRBV27|TRBD1|16
TGTGCCAGCAGCCTCACCCCGACCGGGACAGGGGGAATTTTCACCTTC
CASSLTPTGTGGIFTF
>TRBJ1-2|-|TRBV28|TRBD1|13
TGTGCCAGCAGGACAGGGACTAACTATGGCTACACCTTC
CASRTGTNYGYTF
>TRBJ1-2|-|TRBV29-1|TRBD1|13
TGCAGCGTTTTGGACAGGGGCGGATATGGCTACACCTTC
CSVLDRGGYGYTF
>TRBJ2-2|-|TRBV6-1|TRBD1|15
TGTGCCAGCAGCCGTAGACAGGGCAACACCGGGGAGCTGTTTTTT
CASSRRQGNTGELFF
>TRBJ1-2|-|TRBV5-1|TRBD1|17
TGCGCCAGCAGCATTTCCGGGACAGGGGGCGGTAGCTATGGCTACACCTTC
CASSISGTGGGSYGYTF
>TRBJ1-2|-|TRBV5-6|-|14
TGTGCCAGCAGCTTTTACAGAGCCCACTATGGCTACACCTTC
CASSFYRAHYGYTF
>TRBJ1-1|-|TRBV7-8|TRBD1|15
TGTGCCAGCAGCCCTGGGACAGGGATAAACACTGAAGCTTTCTTT
CASSPGTGINTEAFF
>TRBJ2-7|-|TRBV19|TRBD2|14
TGTGCCAGTAGTATGCAGCGGGGACCCTACGAGCAGTACTTC
CASSMQRGPYEQYF
>TRBJ2-5|-|TRBV13|TRBD2|15
TGTGCCAGCAGCTTAGTGGCTAGCGGGGTAGAGACCCAGTACTTC
CASSLVASGVETQYF
>TRBJ1-1|-|TRBV18|-|16
TGTGCCAGCTCACAGTTCTACAGGGAGATCAACACTGAAGCTTTCTTT
CASSQFYREINTEAFF
>TRBJ1-6|few|TRBV2|TRBD1|13
TGTGCCATTCACAGGGGGCTGAGTTCACCCCTCCACTTT
CAIHRGLSSPLHF
>TRBJ1-1|-|TRBV6-5|-|15
TGTGCCAGCAGTTACTCGGGAGGGGCGGGCACTGAAGCTTTCTTT
CASSYSGGAGTEAFF
>TRBJ2-5|-|TRBV7-6|-|14
TGTGCCAGCAGCCGGGACATCCAACAAGAGACCCAGTACTTC
CASSRDIQQETQYF
>TRBJ1-1|-|TRBV7-8|TRBD1|15
TGTGCCAGCAGCCTACGGGGACAGAAAAACACTGAAGCTTTCTTT
CASSLRGQKNTEAFF
>TRBJ2-1|once|TRBV6-4|TRBD2|15
TGTGCCAGCAGTCCGACTAGCGGAGACTACAATGAGCAGTTCTTC
CASSPTSGDYNEQFF
>TRBJ2-1|-|TRBV10-3|TRBD2|13
TGTGCCATTAGCGGGAGGGGGGACAATGAGCAGTTCTTC
CAISGRGDNEQFF
>TRBJ2-5|-|TRBV7-3|TRBD2|16
TGTGCCAGCAGCCCAGGGACTAGCGGGGGACAAGAGACCCAGTACTTC
CASSPGTSGGQETQYF
>TRBJ2-1|-|TRBV15|-|18
TGTGCCACCAGCAGAGTACCCCCTACCAGGAGGATTCACAATGAGCAGTTCTTC
CATSRVPPTRRIHNEQFF
>TRBJ2-5|-|TRBV28|TRBD1|13
TGTGCCAGTCAAAGGGGACAGCAAGAGACCCAGTACTTC
CASQRGQQETQYF
>TRBJ1-3|-|TRBV30|-|12
TGTGCCTGGGAGGACAGACGAAACACCATATATTTT
CAWEDRRNTIYF
>TRBJ1-1|once|TRBV6-5|TRBD1|15
TGTGCCAGCAGTGGGACAGGGGCCGCGAACACTGAAGCTTTCTTT
CASSGTGAANTEAFF
>TRBJ1-1|-|TRBV19|-|15
TGTGCCAGTAGTATAAAGGCGGGATTGAACACTGAAGCTTTCTTT
CASSIKAGLNTEAFF